This TCR beta chain was identified in a study of blood T cell repertoires in COVID-19. Original processing methods: Reference gene primer amplification gave nucleated cell count estimates. The repertoire was sequenced with immunoSEQ multiplex PCR; TCRdb's copy has only in-frame clones and lacks some. The DNA gave D and trimming, while V, J and clone size come from that table. The sample includes around 310,000 clones, roughly 89% seen only once; the top ten take roughly a tenth. V lost 1 base to trimming and J lost 5 bases; unmatched junction nucleotides: 9. Germline lookup yields CDR1 SGHTA and CDR2 FQGNSA. The CDR3 runs to 18 residues. The study counted Cohort 3 donors as recovered given two negative PCRs, clearance, or symptom resolution.

The sequenced sample consisted of PBMCs or T cells enriched from blood (not recorded which). This TCR was sampled from a woman younger than 45 who had recovered from COVID-19. This chain joins TRBV7-2 and TRBJ2-7; TRBD2 agrees at 15 bases. The CDR3, as DNA: TGTGCCAGCAGCTTAGTGGGGGGACTAGCGGGAGGACTCCACGAGCAGTACTTC. It codes for CASSLVGGLAGGLHEQYF.